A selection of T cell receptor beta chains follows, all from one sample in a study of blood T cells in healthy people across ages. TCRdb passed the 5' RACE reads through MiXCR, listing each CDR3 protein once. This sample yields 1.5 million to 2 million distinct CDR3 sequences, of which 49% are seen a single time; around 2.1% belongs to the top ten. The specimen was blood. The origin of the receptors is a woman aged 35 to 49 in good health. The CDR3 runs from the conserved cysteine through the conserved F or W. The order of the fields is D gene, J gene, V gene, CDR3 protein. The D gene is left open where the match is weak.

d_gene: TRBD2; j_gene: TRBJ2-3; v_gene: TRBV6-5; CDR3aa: CASRKGLARTDTQYF
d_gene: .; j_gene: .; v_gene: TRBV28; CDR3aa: CASSNLGKETQYF
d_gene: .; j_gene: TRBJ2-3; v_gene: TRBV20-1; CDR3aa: CSATLLEGQGRSDTQYF
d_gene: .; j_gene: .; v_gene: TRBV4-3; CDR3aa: CASSQADSYEQYF
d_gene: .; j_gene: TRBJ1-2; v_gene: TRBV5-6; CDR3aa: CASSSPTRGSVRGYTF
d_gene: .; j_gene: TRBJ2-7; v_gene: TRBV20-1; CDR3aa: CSAREVISAFEQYF
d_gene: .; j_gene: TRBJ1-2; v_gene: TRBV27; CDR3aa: CASSLSMARGGGNYGYTF
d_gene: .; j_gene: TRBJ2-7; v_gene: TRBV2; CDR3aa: CASDSGFYEQYF
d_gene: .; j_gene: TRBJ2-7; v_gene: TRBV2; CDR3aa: CASRVSPYYEQYF
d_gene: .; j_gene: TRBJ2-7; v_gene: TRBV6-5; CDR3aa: CASMGEMRTEEQYF
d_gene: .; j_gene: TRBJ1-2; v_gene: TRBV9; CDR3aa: CASSSQAGGVPPLNYGYTF
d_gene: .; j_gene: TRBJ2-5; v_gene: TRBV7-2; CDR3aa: CASSPNLLGGAGIKTQYF
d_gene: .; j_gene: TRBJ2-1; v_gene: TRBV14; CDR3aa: CASSPRPSKNEQFF
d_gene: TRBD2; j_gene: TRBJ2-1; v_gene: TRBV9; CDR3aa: CASSSWTSGSRDEQFF
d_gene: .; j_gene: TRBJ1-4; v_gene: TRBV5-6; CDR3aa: CASSLLFRDTSTNEKLFF
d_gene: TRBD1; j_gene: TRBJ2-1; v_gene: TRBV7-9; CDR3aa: CASRRGQGTPGSYNEQFF
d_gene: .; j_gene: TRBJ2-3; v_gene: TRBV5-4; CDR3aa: CASSFPWSRKDDTQYF
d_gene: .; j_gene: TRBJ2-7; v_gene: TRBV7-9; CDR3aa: CASSRRPQFSYEQYF
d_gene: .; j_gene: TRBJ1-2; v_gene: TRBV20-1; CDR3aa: CSARADSMAIANYGYTF
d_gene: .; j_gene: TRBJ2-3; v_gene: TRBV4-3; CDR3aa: CASSQDPTAVSSTDTQYF
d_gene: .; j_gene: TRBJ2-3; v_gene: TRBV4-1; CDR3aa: CASSHLSTDTQYF
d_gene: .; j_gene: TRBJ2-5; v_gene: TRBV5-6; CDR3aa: CASSLVVAGIGQETQYF
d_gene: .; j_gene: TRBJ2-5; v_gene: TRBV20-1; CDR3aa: CSAKSNRQAEQYF
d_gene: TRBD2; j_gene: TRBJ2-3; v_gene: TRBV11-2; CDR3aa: CASSPTGGVTTDTQYF
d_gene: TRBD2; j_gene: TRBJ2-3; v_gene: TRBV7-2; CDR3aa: CASSLLPSGGVTDTQYF
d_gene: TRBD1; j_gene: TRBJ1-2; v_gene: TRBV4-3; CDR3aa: CASSQGQVNYGYTF
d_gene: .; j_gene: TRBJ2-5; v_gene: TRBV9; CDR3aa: CASSVVTGEETQYF
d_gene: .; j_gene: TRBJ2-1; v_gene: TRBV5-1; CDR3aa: CASSLIQTGYNEQFF
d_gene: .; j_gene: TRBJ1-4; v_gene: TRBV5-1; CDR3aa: CASSLIGRVNEKLFF
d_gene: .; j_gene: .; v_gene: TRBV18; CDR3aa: CASSPGTQYEQYF
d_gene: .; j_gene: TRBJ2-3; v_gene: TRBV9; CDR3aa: CASTRGDIHSTDTQYF
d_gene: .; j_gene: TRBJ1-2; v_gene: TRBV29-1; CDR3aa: CSVEETLLGGADRYGYTF
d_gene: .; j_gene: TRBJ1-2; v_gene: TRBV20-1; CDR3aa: CSARAAGLNYGYTF
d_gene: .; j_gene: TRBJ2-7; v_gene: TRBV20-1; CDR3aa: CSASRTQGLYEQYF